This section outlines one T cell receptor beta chain sequence together with its context. The antigen is undetermined. These data are taken from a study of CD8+CD57+ T cells in acquired aplastic anemia. The CDR3 runs to 12 residues. Trimming cost V 3 bases and J 5 bases, with 7 bases left between them. The germline gives CDR1 LNHNV, CDR2 YYDKDF (reference sequence). In patients chosen for sequencing, flow cytometry had shown CD8+CD57+ cell expansion. For CDR3 and TCR beta VDJ profiling, genomic DNA was the template used. TCRdb re-derived calls from the reads in MiXCR, one entry per CDR3 protein. Altogether hundreds of thousands of distinct CDR3 sequences are present, over 40% being singletons, with the ten largest covering about 20%. Findings and limits, study-wide: Patients and controls had CD8+ Simpson's diversity values that were not significantly distinct.

The TCR originated in a human donor with aplastic anemia. The chain uses TRBV15 and TRBJ1-1, with no clear D. The sequenced material came from sorted CD4+, CD8+, or CD8+CD57+ T cells (not recorded which) from PBMCs. The CDR3 is CATSRGGTEAFF. Here the CDR3 DNA reads TGTGCCACCAGCAGGGGTGGGACTGAAGCTTTCTTT.